A single sample is the source of the 29 T cell receptor beta chains below, sequenced in a study of regulatory T cells in long-lasting Graves disease. Sequencing libraries for TCR beta were prepared with iRepertoire HTBI primers and Arm-PCR of CDR3 regions. In TCRdb, the multiplex PCR reads were re-called with MiXCR into one record per CDR3 protein. The sample shows approximately 560,000 distinct CDR3 sequences, approximately 16% of them seen only once. The sample's time point: newly diagnosed GD, antithyroid drugs for less than 3 months. PBMC RNA was the source of the TCR library. A further study also used this sample, focusing on T cells in Graves' hyperthyroidism and ophthalmopathy.

Source: peripheral blood mononuclear cells (PBMCs), taken at new diagnosis, from a patient treated with antithyroid drugs. Every receptor here comes from a man aged 18 to 29 with Graves disease.

This clonotype came up many times. This chain joins TRBV30 and TRBJ2-7; 14 nucleotides match TRBD2. CDR1 is GTSNPN, CDR2 SVGIG, per germline (reference sequence). V was pared by 2 bases and J by 6 bases, with 6 bases of the junction left unmatched. The CDR3 loop spans 15 amino acids. The CDR3 protein is CAWSLGTSGSGEQYF. The CDR3 nucleotides read TGTGCCTGGAGTTTAGGGACTAGCGGGAGTGGCGAGCAGTACTTC.

This clonotype was seen a handful of times. The V call is TRBV19, the J call TRBJ2-3; 7 nucleotides agree with TRBD1. This CDR3 has 13 residues. The germline V gene encodes CDR1 LNHDA and CDR2 SQIVND (reference sequence). J gave up 3 bases and V 10 bases, and 7 bases lay outside the gene matches. The CDR3 DNA is TGTGCCACTAGACAGGGCGGTACAGATACGCAGTATTTT. Protein product: CATRQGGTDTQYF.

The chain combines TRBV5-1 with TRBJ1-5; no clear D gene. The germline V gene has CDR1 SGHRS and CDR2 YFSETQ. The V and J ends lost 0 bases and 4 bases respectively, with 11 bases between them. This CDR3 spans 15 amino acids. The CDR3 sequence is CASSLDYHQNQPQHF. CDR3 DNA: TGCGCCAGCAGCTTGGATTATCACCAAAATCAGCCCCAGCATTTT.

This clonotype was seen at least ten times. The chain couples TRBV12-3 or TRBV12-4 to TRBJ2-1, with D uncertain. The CDR3 sequence is 15 residues long. Trimming shortened V by 1 base and J by 9 bases, and 16 bases separated the two germline ends. The CDR3: CASSLGGTDSVEQFF. CDR3 coding DNA: TGTGCCAGCAGTTTAGGGGGTACGGATTCCGTTGAGCAGTTCTTC.

In the case of this clonotype: An end of the junction differs from the germline gene, which may be a read error. The chain couples TRBV11-3 to TRBJ2-2; D might be TRBD2 (6 bases). The length of the CDR3 is 20 residues. The germline CDR1 and CDR2 sequences are SGHNT and YENEEA. CDR3 protein: CASSSTGLRVPPMNTGELLF. For the CDR3, the DNA is TGTGCCAGCAGCTCCACTGGACTAAGGGTCCCACCCATGAACACCGGGGAGCTGCTTTTT.

In this sample, this clonotype turned up a few times. The V call is TRBV20-1, the J call TRBJ2-3; 14 nucleotides agree with TRBD2. Germline V gives CDR1 DFQATT, CDR2 SNEGSKA (reference sequence). This CDR3 contains 17 residues. V gave up 5 bases and J gave up 4 bases; unmatched junction bases: 11. This chain's CDR3 is CSAASRTSGGRADTQYF. The CDR3 coding sequence is TGCAGTGCTGCGTCCAGGACTAGCGGGGGGAGAGCAGATACGCAGTATTTT.

As to this clonotype: This may come from a read error, since a much larger clone is one base off. This rearrangement joins TRBV9 to TRBJ2-2; D is possibly TRBD2 (6 bases). In germline, CDR1 is SGDLS, CDR2 YYNGEE. This CDR3 is 15 amino acids long. Trimming pared 0 bases from V and 0 bases from J, leaving 6 bases between. The CDR3 nucleotides are TGTGCCAGCAGCGTAGGGGGGGCGAACACCGGGGAGCTGTTTTTT. Translated: CASSVGGANTGELFF.

The chain couples TRBV30 to TRBJ2-2; 9 nucleotides line up with TRBD2. Germline V gene data show CDR1 as GTSNPN and CDR2 as SVGIG (reference sequence). The CDR3 consists of 14 residues. J lost 5 bases, V lost 5 bases, and 6 bases had no gene match. The CDR3 DNA reads TGTGCCTGGGTCCTAGCGGGAAGTACCGGGGAGCTGTTTTTT. It codes for CAWVLAGSTGELFF.

This clonotype was seen a few times. This chain joins TRBV30 and TRBJ1-3; a possible D gene is TRBD1 (5 bases). V was cut by 4 bases and J by 4 bases, with 14 bases left in between. The CDR3 consists of 14 residues. Germline V gene data show CDR1 as GTSNPN and CDR2 as SVGIG (reference sequence). The CDR3 here is CAWTRGAGGNTIYF. The CDR3 region has the DNA TGTGCCTGGACAAGGGGAGCTGGCGGAAACACCATATATTTT.

This clonotype was seen repeatedly, ten times or more. V usage is TRBV27 and J usage is TRBJ1-2; 8 bases match TRBD1. Germline CDR1 reads MNHEY; CDR2 reads SMNVEV (reference sequence). The V and J ends lost 8 bases and 2 bases, in that order; junction bases with no gene match: 10. This CDR3 spans 15 amino acids. CDR3 region: CASFSGGAGNYGYTF. The CDR3 nucleotides are TGTGCCAGCTTCTCAGGGGGCGCGGGAAACTATGGCTACACCTTC.

This clonotype was counted many times. The genes are TRBV6-2 or TRBV6-3 and TRBJ2-1; the match to TRBD2 covers 11 bases. The CDR3 spans 19 residues. Losses at the gene ends were 1 base for V and 4 bases for J; bases not matched to a gene: 12. Germline CDR1 reads MNHEY; CDR2 reads SVGEGT. The CDR3 sequence is CASSYYGLAGGGPYNEQFF. CDR3 nucleotide sequence: TGTGCCAGCAGTTACTACGGTCTAGCGGGAGGAGGGCCTTACAATGAGCAGTTCTTC.

The chain is built from TRBV6-1 and TRBJ2-2, with D possibly matching TRBD1 (6 bases). CDR3 size: 17 residues. CDR1 is MNHNS and CDR2 is SASEGT in the germline V gene. V lost 0 bases and J 4 bases, leaving 15 bases between the germline ends. CDR3 nucleotide sequence: TGTGCCAGCAGTGAAGCCTGGACAGACTCTCTCACCGGGGAGCTGTTTTTT. Translated: CASSEAWTDSLTGELFF.

The rearrangement links TRBV13 to TRBJ1-1; D unclear. CDR1 and CDR2 (germline): PRHDT, FYEKMQ (reference sequence). V was shortened by 4 bases and J by 3 bases, with 12 bases between the two germline ends. The CDR3 contains 14 residues. Here the CDR3 reads CASSSRAPDTEAFF. CDR3 bases: TGTGCCAGCAGCTCCCGGGCCCCGGACACTGAAGCTTTCTTT.

This clonotype has ten or more counts. The V gene is TRBV11-2, the J gene TRBJ2-5; D unclear. This CDR3 region has 14 residues. Looked up from germline, CDR1 is SGHAT and CDR2 is FQNNGV. Trimming removed 1 base at V and 2 bases at J, with 8 bases between. DNA for the CDR3: TGTGCCAGCAGCTTAGGACTGAGACAAGAGACCCAGTACTTC. As protein: CASSLGLRQETQYF.

This clonotype was counted many times. The V gene is TRBV28, the J gene TRBJ2-1, with D tentatively TRBD2 (6 bases). Trimming left V 6 bases short and J 7 bases short, with 16 bases between. Germline V CDR1 and CDR2: MDHEN, SYDVKM. This CDR3 region has 14 residues. CDR3 DNA: TGTGCCAGCAGATCCGCACTAGCTCTTAATGAGCAGTTCTTC. It is translated as CASRSALALNEQFF.

The V call is TRBV4-3, the J call TRBJ2-7; TRBD2 aligns across 15 bases. This CDR3 contains 15 residues. The germline V gene encodes CDR1 LGHNA and CDR2 YSLEER. Trimming at V came to 3 bases and at J to 4 bases, leaving 1 base not matched to a gene. The CDR3 protein is CASSHGLAGGYEQYF. The CDR3 nucleotides are TGCGCCAGCAGCCATGGACTAGCGGGAGGGTACGAGCAGTACTTC.

This chain connects TRBV5-6 to TRBJ2-7, with 8 bases identical to TRBD2. Germline V gives CDR1 SGHDT, CDR2 YYEEEE. The V and J ends lost 5 bases and 7 bases, in that order; junction bases with no gene match: 8. The CDR3 sequence is 13 residues long. The CDR3: CASRIGRGEEQYF. DNA for the CDR3: TGTGCCAGCAGAATCGGGAGGGGCGAAGAGCAGTACTTC.

The V call is TRBV27, the J call TRBJ2-4; 7 bases map to TRBD2. The CDR3 is made up of 13 amino acids. Trimming at V came to 8 bases and at J to 6 bases, leaving 7 bases not matched to a gene. Germline CDR1 MNHEY, CDR2 SMNVEV (reference sequence). Here the CDR3 reads CASLGRGRNIQYF. CDR3 DNA: TGTGCCAGCCTGGGGAGGGGTAGAAACATTCAGTACTTC.

The chain employs TRBV7-3 and TRBJ2-7, with D perhaps matching TRBD1 or TRBD2 (5 bases each). Trimming left V 11 bases short and J 12 bases short, with 20 bases between. Germline V lookup: CDR1 SGHTA, CDR2 FQGTGA. The length of the CDR3 is 11 residues. CDR3 amino acids: CAWDASGTGYF. CDR3 coding DNA: TGTGCCTGGGACGCGTCCGGGACGGGGTACTTC. Based on the CDR3 plus reference TRBV7-3 and TRBJ2-7, the full variable domain is GAGVSQTPSNKVTEKGKYVELRCDPISGHTALYWYRQSLGQGPEFLIYFQGTGAADDSGLPNDRFFAVRPEGSVSTLKIQRTERGDSAVYLCAWDASGTGYFGPGTRLTVT.

This clonotype occurred many times. The chain links TRBV5-1 to TRBJ2-1; maybe TRBD2 (5 bases). The germline V and J ends were trimmed by 0 bases and 7 bases, with 14 bases remaining between them. Looked up from germline, CDR1 is SGHRS and CDR2 is YFSETQ. The CDR3 has 15 residues. The CDR3 DNA is TGCGCCAGCAGCTTGGATCAACTAGAAGCGAATGAGCAGTTCTTC. Translated, it gives CASSLDQLEANEQFF.

The table lists this clonotype with a few counts. The chain links TRBV19 to TRBJ2-7; 7 bases agree with TRBD1. V dropped 6 bases and J dropped 2; count of bases not matched to a gene: 10. The CDR3 has 15 residues. Germline V gives CDR1 LNHDA, CDR2 SQIVND (reference sequence). The CDR3 nucleotides are TGTGCCAGTAGCCGTCCGGGACAGACAACCTACGAGCAGTACTTC. It specifies CASSRPGQTTYEQYF.

The V and J genes are TRBV5-4 and TRBJ2-3; 9 nucleotides match TRBD2. The CDR3 extends over 19 amino acids. The trim removed 3 bases at V and 0 bases at J, leaving 14 bases unmatched. Per germline, CDR1 SGHNT and CDR2 YYREEE (reference sequence). The CDR3 nucleotides read TGTGCCAGCAGCTCGCCCTCTACAGGACTAGCGCTTAGCACAGATACGCAGTATTTT. This gives the protein CASSSPSTGLALSTDTQYF.

Many counts were recorded for this clonotype. This chain uses TRBV2 with TRBJ2-2, with 10 bases lining up with TRBD1. CDR1 and CDR2 (germline): SNHLY, FYNNEI. The CDR3 is made up of 15 amino acids. With V trimmed by 7 bases and J by 5 bases, 7 bases remained unmatched. CDR3 amino acids: CASMRDRGRTGELFF. The CDR3 bases are TGTGCCAGCATGAGAGACAGGGGGCGGACCGGGGAGCTGTTTTTT.

The table lists this clonotype with many counts. The chain has TRBV18 and TRBJ2-7, with D perhaps TRBD1 (5 bases). The CDR3 extends over 16 amino acids. Germline-derived CDR1 and CDR2 are KGHSH and LQKENI. With 4 bases removed from V and 5 bases from J, the gap between germline ends came to 21 bases. CDR3 protein: CASSQSRTRAGDEQYF. The CDR3 nucleotides read TGTGCCAGCTCACAGAGCCGGACCAGGGCTGGCGACGAGCAGTACTTC.

This clonotype was counted only a few times. The CDR3 region has the DNA TGTGCCAGCAGCTTGGCGGGCGCAGCGAACGGTGGCTACACCTTC. This encodes CASSLAGAANGGYTF. This sequence joins TRBV5-6 and TRBJ1-2; D call uncertain. Germline CDR1 is SGHDT and CDR2 is YYEEEE. The CDR3 is 15 residues long. V gave up 0 bases and J gave up 7 bases, with 16 bases separating them.

V gene TRBV12-3 or TRBV12-4 combines with J gene TRBJ2-7, with 7 bases lining up with TRBD1. Trimming took 6 bases from V and 0 from J; bases not matched to a gene: 8. This CDR3 spans 15 amino acids. The CDR3 nucleotides read TGTGCCAGCAGCCCCGGGACAGCACTCTCCTACGAGCAGTACTTC. It specifies CASSPGTALSYEQYF.

Worth noting for this clonotype: Since a much larger clone is just one base distant, this may be a read error. The chain recombines TRBV11-2 with TRBJ2-5, with TRBD2 matching over 9 bases. V dropped 5 bases and J dropped 5; count of bases not matched to a gene: 18. In germline, CDR1 is SGHAT, CDR2 FQNNGV. The CDR3 runs to 18 residues. In nucleotides, the CDR3 is TGTGCCAGCAGCCCAGGGGCTAGCGGGATCGGCGGTTCCGAGACCCAGTACTTC. Translated: CASSPGASGIGGSETQYF.

This clonotype was seen a few times. V and J are TRBV24-1 and TRBJ1-6; TRBD1 might be the D (6 bases). This CDR3 comprises 14 residues. The V and J ends lost 5 bases and 3 bases respectively, with 7 bases between them. The germline gives CDR1 KGHDR, CDR2 SFDVKD. This CDR3 is CATSATGYNSPLHF. The CDR3 DNA is TGTGCCACCAGTGCGACAGGCTATAATTCACCCCTCCACTTT.

This clonotype occurred many times. The rearrangement uses TRBV3-1 and TRBJ1-1; D gene uncertain. Germline CDR1 and CDR2: LGHDT and YNNKEL (reference sequence). Trimming stripped 2 bases from V and 2 bases from J, with 3 bases between. This CDR3 comprises 12 residues. The CDR3 loop is CASSQLNTEAFF. CDR3 in DNA: TGTGCCAGCAGCCAACTAAACACTGAAGCTTTCTTT.